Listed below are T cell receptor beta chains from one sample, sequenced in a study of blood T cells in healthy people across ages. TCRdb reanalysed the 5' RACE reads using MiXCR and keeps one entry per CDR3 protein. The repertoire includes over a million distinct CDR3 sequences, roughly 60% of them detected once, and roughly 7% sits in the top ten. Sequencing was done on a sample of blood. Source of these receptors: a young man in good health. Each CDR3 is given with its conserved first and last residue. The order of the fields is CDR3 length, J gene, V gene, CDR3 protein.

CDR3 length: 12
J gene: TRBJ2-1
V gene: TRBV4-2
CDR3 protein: CASSQVLHEQFF

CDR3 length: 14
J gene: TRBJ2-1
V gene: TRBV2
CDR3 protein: CASSEFLRGNGQFF

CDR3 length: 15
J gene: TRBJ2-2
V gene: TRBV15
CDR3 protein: CATSKFTGNTGELFF

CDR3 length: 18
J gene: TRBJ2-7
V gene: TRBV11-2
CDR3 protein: CASSLESGGPLARETRYF

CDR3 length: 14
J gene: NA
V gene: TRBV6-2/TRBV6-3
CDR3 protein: CASSRGAGAAEQYF

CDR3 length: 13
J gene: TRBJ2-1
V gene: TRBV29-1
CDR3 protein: CSVMGRYHNEQFF

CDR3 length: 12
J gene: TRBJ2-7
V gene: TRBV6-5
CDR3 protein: CASEGVYGEQYF

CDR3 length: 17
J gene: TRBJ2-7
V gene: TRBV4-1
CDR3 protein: CASSQGLIQANPYEQYF

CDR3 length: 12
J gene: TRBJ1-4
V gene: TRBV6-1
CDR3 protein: CASNPSGEKLFF

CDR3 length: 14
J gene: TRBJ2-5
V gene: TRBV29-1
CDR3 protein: CNRVGTRLINEQYF

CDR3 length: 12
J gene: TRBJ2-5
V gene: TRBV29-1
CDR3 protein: CSVAYSEETQYF

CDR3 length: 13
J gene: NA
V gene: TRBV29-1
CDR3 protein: CSGTSGEAYEQYF

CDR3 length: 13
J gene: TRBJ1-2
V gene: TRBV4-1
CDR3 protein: CASSQVSDRDYTF

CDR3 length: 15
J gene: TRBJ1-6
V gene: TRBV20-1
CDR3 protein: CSARWGATDNSPLHF

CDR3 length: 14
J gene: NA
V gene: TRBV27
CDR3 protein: CASSPGQAIGEQYF

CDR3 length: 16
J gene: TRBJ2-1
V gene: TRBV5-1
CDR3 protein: CASSPSIGPIRDEQFF